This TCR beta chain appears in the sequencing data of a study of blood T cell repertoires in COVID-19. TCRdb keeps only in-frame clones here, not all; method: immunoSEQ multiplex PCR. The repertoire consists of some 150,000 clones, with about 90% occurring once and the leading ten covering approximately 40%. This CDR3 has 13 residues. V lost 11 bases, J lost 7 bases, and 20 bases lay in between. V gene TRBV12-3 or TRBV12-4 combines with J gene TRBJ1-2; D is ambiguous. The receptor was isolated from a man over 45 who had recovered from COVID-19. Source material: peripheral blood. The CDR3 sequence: CAGWSLFRGGYTF. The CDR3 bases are TGTGCCGGCTGGAGTTTATTTAGAGGTGGCTACACCTTC.